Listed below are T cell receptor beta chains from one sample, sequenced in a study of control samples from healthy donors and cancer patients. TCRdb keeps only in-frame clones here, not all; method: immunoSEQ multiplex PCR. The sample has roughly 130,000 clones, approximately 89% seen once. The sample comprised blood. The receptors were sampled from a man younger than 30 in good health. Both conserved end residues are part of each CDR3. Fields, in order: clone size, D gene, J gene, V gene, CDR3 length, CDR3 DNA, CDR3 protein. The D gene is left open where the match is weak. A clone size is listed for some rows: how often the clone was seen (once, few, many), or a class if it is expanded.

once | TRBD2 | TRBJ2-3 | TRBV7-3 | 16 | TGTGCCAGCAGCTTATCAGCGGGGGGGCAGGGAGATACGCAGTATTTT | CASSLSAGGQGDTQYF
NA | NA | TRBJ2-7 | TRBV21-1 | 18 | TGTGCCAGCAGCAAAGAAGCAACTAGCGGGGGGCCTGGGTGGGAGCAGTACTTC | CASSKEATSGGPGWEQYF
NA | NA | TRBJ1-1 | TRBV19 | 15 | TGTGCCAGTAGTGAAGCAGGGTACCGGAACACTGAAGCTTTCTTT | CASSEAGYRNTEAFF
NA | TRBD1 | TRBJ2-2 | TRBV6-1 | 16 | TGTGCCAGCAGTGGGTACAGGGGTACTGCCACCGGGGAGCTGTTTTTT | CASSGYRGTATGELFF
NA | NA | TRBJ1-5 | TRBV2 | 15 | TGTGCCAGCAGTGTCAGGGGATCGCGCAATCAGCCCCAGCATTTT | CASSVRGSRNQPQHF
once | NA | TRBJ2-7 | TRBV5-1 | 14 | TGCGCCAGCAGCCCGGGACCAGGTGGCTACGAGCAGTACTTC | CASSPGPGGYEQYF
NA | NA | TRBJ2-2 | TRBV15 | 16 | TGTGCCACCAGCGAGGACGGGGCAGCGAACACCGGGGAGCTGTTTTTT | CATSEDGAANTGELFF
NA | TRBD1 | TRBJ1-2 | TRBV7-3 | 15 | TGTGCCAGCAGCCTGACCCGGACAGGGTCCCGCGGCTACACCTTC | CASSLTRTGSRGYTF
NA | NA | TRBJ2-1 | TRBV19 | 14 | TGTGCCAGTATACAGAGAGGGGGACACAATGAGCAGTTCTTC | CASIQRGGHNEQFF
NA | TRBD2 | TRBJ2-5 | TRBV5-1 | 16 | TGCGCCAGCAGCTTGATCGGCGGGGGTTTACAAGAGACCCAGTACTTC | CASSLIGGGLQETQYF
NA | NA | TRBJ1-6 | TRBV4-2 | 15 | TGTGCCAGCAGCCAACTTCAGCCGGGAGATTCACCCCTCCACTTT | CASSQLQPGDSPLHF
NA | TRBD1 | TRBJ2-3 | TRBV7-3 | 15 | TGTGCCAGCAGCTTAGAGTCAGGGGGTGGTGGTACGCAGTATTTT | CASSLESGGGGTQYF
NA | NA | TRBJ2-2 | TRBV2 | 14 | TGTGCCAGCAGTGAATCGGGGAACACCGGGGAGCTGTTTTTT | CASSESGNTGELFF
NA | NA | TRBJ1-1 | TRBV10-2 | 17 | TGCGCCAGCACTTCTCGACCACCCGGGCAGAAGAACACTGAAGCTTTCTTT | CASTSRPPGQKNTEAFF
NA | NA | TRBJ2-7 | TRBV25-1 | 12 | TGTGCCAGCAGTGAAAATGTGGGGGAGCAGTACTTC | CASSENVGEQYF
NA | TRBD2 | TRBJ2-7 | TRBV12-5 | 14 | TGTGCTAGTGGTCGGGGACTAGTACCCTACGAGCAGTACTTC | CASGRGLVPYEQYF
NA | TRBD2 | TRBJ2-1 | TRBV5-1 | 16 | TGCGCCAGCAGCCCGGGACTAGCGGGGGGTTGGAATGAGCAGTTCTTC | CASSPGLAGGWNEQFF
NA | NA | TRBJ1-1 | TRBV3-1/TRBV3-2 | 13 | TGTGCCAGCAGCCAAGGCGGGCGCACTGAAGCTTTCTTT | CASSQGGRTEAFF
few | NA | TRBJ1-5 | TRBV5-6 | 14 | TGTGCCAGCAGCGCGGGGCTTAGCAATCAGCCCCAGCATTTT | CASSAGLSNQPQHF
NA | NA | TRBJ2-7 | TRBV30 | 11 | TGTGCCTGGAGTGACAGCTACGAGCAGTACTTC | CAWSDSYEQYF
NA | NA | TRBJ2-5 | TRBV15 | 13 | TGTGCCACCAGCAGAGAACAGCAAGAGACCCAGTACTTC | CATSREQQETQYF
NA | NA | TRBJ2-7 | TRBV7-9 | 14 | TGTGCCAGCAGCTCCTCTGCGGGGAAAAGCTCGCAGTACTTC | CASSSSAGKSSQYF
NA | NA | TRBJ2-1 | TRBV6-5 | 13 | TGTGCCAGCAGTTTCCCCGGGGATGCTGAGCAGTTCTTC | CASSFPGDAEQFF
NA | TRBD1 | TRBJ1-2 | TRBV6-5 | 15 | TGTGCCAGCAGTCCATACAGGGGGGCAAACTATGGCTACACCTTC | CASSPYRGANYGYTF
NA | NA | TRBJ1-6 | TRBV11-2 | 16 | TGTGCCAGCAGCTTAGTTGAGGGGGCCTATAATTCACCCCTCCACTTT | CASSLVEGAYNSPLHF
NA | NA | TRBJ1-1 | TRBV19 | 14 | TGTGCCAGTAGTATGGGGTGGGTCAGCACTGAAGCTTTCTTT | CASSMGWVSTEAFF
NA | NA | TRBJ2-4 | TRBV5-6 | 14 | TGTGCCAGCAGCCCCCCGGGGGCAGCGGACATTCAGTACTTC | CASSPPGAADIQYF
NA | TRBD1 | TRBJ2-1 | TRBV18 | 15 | TGTGCCAGCTCAGCTGGGACAGGGGGTAACAATGAGCAGTTCTTC | CASSAGTGGNNEQFF
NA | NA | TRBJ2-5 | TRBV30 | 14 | TGTGCCGGGCGGGAACCCGGGCTACAAGAGACCCAGTACTTC | CAGREPGLQETQYF
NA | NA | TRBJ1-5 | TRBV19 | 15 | TGTGCCAGTAGTATACCCAGGGCAGGCAATCAGCCCCAGCATTTT | CASSIPRAGNQPQHF
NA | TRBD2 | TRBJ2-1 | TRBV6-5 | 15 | TGTGCCAGCACGACTAGCGGGGGGCCATACAATGAGCAGTTCTTC | CASTTSGGPYNEQFF
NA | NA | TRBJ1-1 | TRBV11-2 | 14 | TGTGCCAGCAGCTTAAACTCTTGGGGGACTGAAGCTTTCTTT | CASSLNSWGTEAFF
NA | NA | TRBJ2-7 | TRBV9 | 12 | TGTGCCAGCAGCCCCCGGCTCGGGGAGCAGTACTTC | CASSPRLGEQYF
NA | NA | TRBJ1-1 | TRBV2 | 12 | TGTGCCAGCAGTTCCGCTTGGATTGAAGCTTTCTTT | CASSSAWIEAFF
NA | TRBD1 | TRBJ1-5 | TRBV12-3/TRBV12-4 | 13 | TGTGCCAGCAGAGGACAGGGATGGCAGCCCCAGCATTTT | CASRGQGWQPQHF
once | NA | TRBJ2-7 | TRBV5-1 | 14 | TGCGCCAGCAGCTTGGCCGGGTCCTCCTACGAGCAGTACTTC | CASSLAGSSYEQYF
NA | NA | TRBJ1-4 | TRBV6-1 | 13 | TGTGCCAGCAGTGAAGCACGGAATGAAAAACTGTTTTTT | CASSEARNEKLFF
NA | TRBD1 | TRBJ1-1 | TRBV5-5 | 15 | TGTGCCAGCAGCTTGGCCCCTGACAGGGGGACTGAAGCTTTCTTT | CASSLAPDRGTEAFF
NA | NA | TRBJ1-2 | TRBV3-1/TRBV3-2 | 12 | TGTGCCAGCAGCCAGACTCTATGGGGCTACACCTTC | CASSQTLWGYTF
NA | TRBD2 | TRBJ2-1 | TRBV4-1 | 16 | TGCGCCAGCAGCAGAGAACTAGCGGGGGGAGACAATGAGCAGTTCTTC | CASSRELAGGDNEQFF
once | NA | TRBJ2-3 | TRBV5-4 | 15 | TGTGCCAGCAGCTTGGGCCGAGGGGTTGCAGATACGCAGTATTTT | CASSLGRGVADTQYF
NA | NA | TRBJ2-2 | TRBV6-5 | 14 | TGTGCCAGCAGCCCCACAGCTTACACCGGGGAGCTGTTTTTT | CASSPTAYTGELFF
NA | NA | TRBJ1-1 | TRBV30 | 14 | TGTGCCTGGATGGTGGACGACTTATACTCTGAAGCTTTCTTT | CAWMVDDLYSEAFF
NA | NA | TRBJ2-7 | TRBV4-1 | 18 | TGCGCCAGCAGCCCACGAAGCGGTGCAGGGGGGGGGTCCTACGAGCAGTACTTC | CASSPRSGAGGGSYEQYF
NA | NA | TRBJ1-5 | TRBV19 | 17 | TGTGCCAGTAGTATAGATCGGTGGAGGAGGAGCAATCAGCCCCAGCATTTT | CASSIDRWRRSNQPQHF
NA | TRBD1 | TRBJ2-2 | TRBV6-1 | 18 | TGTGCCAGCAGTGCCCTTTTGTGGACAGGGCAGAACACCGGGGAGCTGTTTTTT | CASSALLWTGQNTGELFF
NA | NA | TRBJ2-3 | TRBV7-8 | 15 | TGTGCCAGCAGCTTACCGGGACCGGGGGAAGATACGCAGTATTTT | CASSLPGPGEDTQYF
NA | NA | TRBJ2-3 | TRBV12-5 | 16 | TGTGCTAGTGGTTTATATTGGGGGCCGGGTACAGATACGCAGTATTTT | CASGLYWGPGTDTQYF